The next 2 T cell receptor beta chains were all read from a single sample in a study of cytomegalovirus exposure and HLA in healthy donors. PCR amplification relied on 60 Vbeta primers (plus 13 Jbeta primers). Method: immunoSEQ multiplex PCR; TCRdb's copy keeps in-frame clones and lacks some. The sample lists 150,000 or so clones, roughly 85% occurring once. Sequences were obtained from PBMCs. These receptors all come from a male donor in good health and CMV-seropositive.

The chain links TRBV18 to TRBJ1-5; 7 nucleotides align to TRBD1. Germline lookup yields CDR1 KGHSH and CDR2 LQKENI. The CDR3 runs to 14 residues. The V segment lost 3 bases and the J segment 7 bases; nucleotides outside the gene matches: 6. Written as DNA, the CDR3 is TGTGCCAGCTCACCTTCGGGACAGTACCAGCCCCAGCATTTT. Translation: CASSPSGQYQPQHF.

The count of this clone is one. V is TRBV30 and J is TRBJ2-7; D is unresolved. The CDR3 is made up of 16 amino acids. The germline V and J ends were trimmed by 3 bases and 3 bases, with 21 bases remaining between them. Germline loops: CDR1 GTSNPN, CDR2 SVGIG (reference sequence). The CDR3: CAWREFGQSWNYEQYF. CDR3 sequence (DNA): TGTGCCTGGAGGGAATTTGGGCAGTCTTGGAACTACGAGCAGTACTTC. Supplemented by reference TRBV30 and TRBJ2-7, the full variable domain reads SQTIHQWPATLVQPVGSPLSLECTVEGTSNPNLYWYRQAAGRGLQLLFYSVGIGQISSEVPQNLSASRPQDRQFILSSKKLLLSDSGFYLCAWREFGQSWNYEQYFGPGTRLTVT.